This passage covers 6 T cell receptor beta chains from one sample sequenced in a study of Ad26.COV2.S vaccination and SARS-CoV-2 variants. Sequenced by immunoSEQ multiplex PCR; TCRdb stores in-frame clones only, minus some. The sample has about 390,000 clones; 80% to 90% are singletons. As for treatment: around 19 received Ad26.COV2.S at low or high dose, single or two shots; a few received placebo; per-sample allocation not given. On day 63 after the first injection, vaccine and placebo recipients gave samples. The sample consisted of peripheral blood, taken in a trial of Ad26.COV2.S vaccine versus placebo. The receptor source for this set is a person between 18 and 59 years old who received the Ad26.COV2.S COVID-19 vaccine or a placebo.

The rearrangement joins TRBV5-4 to TRBJ2-6; perhaps TRBD2 as D (6 bases). Germline CDR1 and CDR2: SGHNT and YYREEE (reference sequence). This CDR3 is built from 17 residues. Trimming removed 0 bases at V and 4 bases at J, with 14 bases between. The CDR3: CASSLEGGQSGANVLTF. The CDR3 region has the DNA TGTGCCAGCAGCTTGGAGGGAGGTCAATCCGGGGCCAACGTCCTGACTTTC. Complete variable domain (other parts from reference TRBV5-4 and TRBJ2-6): ETGVTQSPTHLIKTRGQQVTLRCSSQSGHNTVSWYQQALGQGPQFIFQYYREEENGRGNFPPRFSGLQFPNYSSELNVNALELDDSALYLCASSLEGGQSGANVLTFGAGSRLTVL.

The rearrangement joins TRBV6-5 to TRBJ1-4; TRBD1 is a possible D gene (6 bases). Trimming took 0 bases from V and 10 from J, leaving 12 bases between them. This CDR3 has 14 amino acids. Germline values: CDR1 MNHEY, CDR2 SVGAGI. The CDR3 loop reads CASSYSQGSVKLFF. The CDR3 bases are TGTGCCAGCAGTTACTCTCAGGGGTCGGTAAAACTGTTTTTT.

The CDR3 sequence: CASSIRRTGRSANYGYTF. The CDR3 bases are TGTGCCAGTAGTATTAGGCGGACAGGGCGGTCGGCTAACTATGGCTACACCTTC. This rearrangement joins TRBV19 to TRBJ1-2; TRBD1 aligns across 8 bases. The ends lost 3 bases at V and 0 bases at J; junction bases unmatched: 12. This CDR3 is 18 amino acids long. Germline V gene sequence: CDR1 LNHDA, CDR2 SQIVND (reference sequence).

The V call is TRBV7-2, the J call TRBJ2-7; D is ambiguous. The germline V and J ends were trimmed by 5 bases and 1 base, with 9 bases remaining between them. The CDR3 totals 13 residues. The germline CDR1 and CDR2 sequences are SGHTA and FQGNSA. CDR3 protein: CASSVRVSYEQYF. CDR3 nucleotides: TGTGCCAGCAGCGTTAGGGTTTCCTACGAGCAGTACTTC.

The chain joins TRBV6-1 to TRBJ1-5; 7 bases are a match to TRBD1. V gave up 0 bases and J gave up 3 bases; unmatched junction bases: 5. CDR1 MNHNS and CDR2 SASEGT come from the germline V gene. The CDR3 loop spans 16 amino acids. CDR3 nucleotides: TGTGCCAGCAGTGAAGCTTCCGGACAGGCCAATCAGCCCCAGCATTTT. Protein: CASSEASGQANQPQHF.

This chain uses TRBV4-3 with TRBJ2-3, with TRBD1 identical over 7 bases. V shed 1 base, J shed 5 bases, and the junction held 6 bases outside the gene matches. The CDR3 is made up of 15 amino acids. Germline lookup yields CDR1 LGHNA and CDR2 YSLEER. The chain's CDR3 is CASSQGPGGVDTQYF. DNA for the CDR3: TGCGCCAGCAGCCAAGGTCCAGGGGGTGTAGATACGCAGTATTTT.